What follows are 16 T cell receptor beta chains derived from one specimen sequenced in a study of T cell responses to AZD1222 COVID-19 vaccine. Only in-frame clones appear in the TCRdb table, and some are missing; sequencing was by immunoSEQ multiplex PCR. The sample includes 150,000 to 200,000 clones, roughly 92% of them seen just once. The specimen comprised peripheral blood, sampled 28 days after the second AZD1222 dose. The receptors derive from an adult who received the AZD1222 COVID-19 vaccine.

The chain recombines TRBV7-9 with TRBJ1-5; 10 bases agree with TRBD1. Germline CDR1 is SEHNR and CDR2 is FQNEAQ (reference sequence). The CDR3 is made up of 17 amino acids. V shed 4 bases and J 3 bases; nucleotides not matched to a gene: 9. CDR3 sequence reads: CASSSTGTGVLNQPQHF. As DNA, the CDR3 is TGTGCCAGCAGCTCAACCGGGACAGGGGTTCTCAATCAGCCCCAGCATTTT.

The chain links TRBV11-2 to TRBJ1-1; D gene unclear. The V gene lost 5 bases and the J gene lost 1 base, with 8 bases spanning the gap. Germline CDR1 reads SGHAT; CDR2 reads FQNNGV. The CDR3 has 13 amino acids. The CDR3 bases are TGTGCCAGCAGCCTGACCAGGAACACTGAAGCTTTCTTT. This sequence encodes CASSLTRNTEAFF.

The chain couples TRBV6-5 to TRBJ2-6; D gene ambiguous. This CDR3 has 13 residues. The germline V gene has CDR1 MNHEY and CDR2 SVGAGI. V was shortened by 7 bases and J by 2 bases, with 6 bases between the two germline ends. CDR3 loop: CASTPAGANVLTF. The CDR3 nucleotides are TGTGCCAGCACCCCGGCTGGGGCCAACGTCCTGACTTTC.

The chain couples TRBV7-9 to TRBJ2-2, with D perhaps TRBD1 or TRBD2 (7 bases each). V was clipped by 5 bases and J by 5 bases, with 15 bases between them. This CDR3 is 15 amino acids long. Germline CDR1 and CDR2: SEHNR and FQNEAQ (reference sequence). The DNA of the CDR3 is TGTGCCAGCAGCCCCCAGGGGGGGCCGACCGGGGAGCTGTTTTTT. Protein product: CASSPQGGPTGELFF.

The V and J genes are TRBV6-2 or TRBV6-3 and TRBJ2-7, with D hard to call. The V end was cut by 2 bases, the J end by 2 bases, with 4 bases between. The germline gives CDR1 MNHEY, CDR2 SVGEGT. The CDR3 spans 12 residues. The CDR3 region is CASSYAPYEQYF. For the CDR3, the DNA is TGTGCCAGCAGTTACGCGCCCTACGAGCAGTACTTC.

J is TRBJ1-1 and V is TRBV6-1; D call uncertain. The V end lost 0 bases, the J end lost 7 bases, and 6 bases lay between the germline ends. This CDR3 comprises 12 residues. From germline, CDR1 is MNHNS and CDR2 SASEGT. CDR3 DNA sequence: TGTGCCAGCAGTGAAGCAGGCGGTGAAGCTTTCTTT. Its protein product is CASSEAGGEAFF.

This clone was seen more than once but under ten times. The J gene is TRBJ1-5, the V gene TRBV7-2; tentative D call: TRBD1 (5 bases). CDR1 and CDR2 from the germline V gene are SGHTA and FQGNSA. This CDR3 is 14 amino acids long. Trimming cost V 2 bases and J 6 bases, with 11 bases left between them. CDR3 coding DNA: TGTGCCAGCAGCTTAAGGCAGGGAACTCAGCCCCAGCATTTT. Translated: CASSLRQGTQPQHF.

This rearrangement joins TRBV19 to TRBJ1-1; perhaps TRBD1 as D (6 bases). Germline V gene lookup returns CDR1 LNHDA and CDR2 SQIVND (reference sequence). CDR3 length: 14 amino acids. Deletions cut 0 bases from V and 10 bases from J, with 15 bases between. The CDR3 is CASSIDRSGDRAFF. In DNA, the CDR3 is TGTGCCAGTAGTATAGATCGGTCAGGGGATCGAGCTTTCTTT.

This chain joins TRBV12-3 or TRBV12-4 and TRBJ2-5, with D possibly matching TRBD1 (7 bases). Trimming took off 6 bases at V and 5 bases at J, with 13 bases between the two ends. The CDR3 has 13 amino acids. The CDR3 nucleotides are TGTGCCAGCAGGGAGGGGGCGCGGGAGACCCAGTACTTC. Its protein product is CASREGARETQYF.

The CDR3 loop reads CAISESGLAGNEQFF. In DNA form, the CDR3 reads TGTGCCATCAGTGAGTCCGGGTTAGCCGGCAATGAGCAGTTCTTC. The chain has TRBV10-3 and TRBJ2-1; D remains ambiguous. The V and J ends lost 0 bases and 6 bases respectively, with 12 bases between them. Germline V gene data show CDR1 as ENHRY and CDR2 as SYGVKD. The CDR3 extends over 15 amino acids.

The rearrangement joins TRBV27 to TRBJ1-1; unclear D gene. Germline-derived CDR1 and CDR2 are MNHEY and SMNVEV (reference sequence). The CDR3 has 12 amino acids. Trimming left V 10 bases short and J 4 bases short, with 13 bases between. For the CDR3, the DNA is TGTGCCACCCAGGCTTTCGGCACTGAAGCTTTCTTT. Its translation: CATQAFGTEAFF.

A word on this clone: The junction does not match germline at one end; this may be a read error. The chain is built from TRBV19 and TRBJ1-5, with 8 positions matching TRBD1. The germline V gene encodes CDR1 LNHDA and CDR2 SQIVND (reference sequence). CDR3 length: 15 residues. CDR3 in amino acids: CAGRATTGGYQPQHF. CDR3 in DNA: TGTGCCGGTAGAGCGACAACAGGGGGATATCAGCCCCAGCATTTT.

As DNA, the CDR3 is TGTGCCAGCAGCCCATCTGGACGGGCGGGAGATACGCAGTATTTT. Amino acids: CASSPSGRAGDTQYF. V gene TRBV3-1 (or the pseudogene TRBV3-2) combines with J gene TRBJ2-3, with a possible D match to TRBD2 (5 bases). Trimming left V 4 bases short and J 5 bases short, with 16 bases between. Germline lookup yields CDR1 LGHDT and CDR2 YNNKEL (reference sequence). This CDR3 region has 15 residues.

The gene calls are TRBV27 and TRBJ2-7, with 8 bases identical to TRBD2. The trim removed 8 bases at V and 0 bases at J, leaving 3 bases unmatched. This CDR3 is 13 amino acids long. CDR1 and CDR2 from the germline V gene are MNHEY and SMNVEV (reference sequence). DNA for the CDR3: TGTGCCAGCTCACTAGCGGTCTCCTACGAGCAGTACTTC. Translation gives CASSLAVSYEQYF.

This clone was detected once. The V gene is TRBV2, the J gene TRBJ2-2, with 10 bases identical to TRBD2. The germline V gene encodes CDR1 SNHLY and CDR2 FYNNEI. The trim removed 5 bases at V and 0 bases at J, leaving 6 bases unmatched. The CDR3 has 17 amino acids. Here the CDR3 DNA reads TGTGCCAGCAGTAGGGCTAGCGGGGGTCCGAACACCGGGGAGCTGTTTTTT. Translating gives CASSRASGGPNTGELFF.

The genes are TRBV6-5 and TRBJ2-3; 11 bases match TRBD2. This CDR3 is 15 amino acids long. Germline V gives CDR1 MNHEY, CDR2 SVGAGI. V lost 4 bases to trimming and J lost 2 bases; unmatched junction nucleotides: 2. The CDR3: CASSLAGGYTDTQYF. The CDR3 region has the DNA TGTGCCAGCAGTTTAGCGGGGGGGTACACAGATACGCAGTATTTT.